This section outlines one TCR beta chain sequence together with its context. The sample comes from a study of blood T cell repertoires in COVID-19. Turning to the study itself: COVID-19 samples, acute and convalescent, were from the United States, Italy and Spain. PBMCs, B-cell-depleted T cells, or T cells were the source of the cDNA or gDNA that made up the material.

The germline CDR1 and CDR2 sequences are LGHNA and YSLEER. CDR3 length equals 15 residues. Losses at the gene ends were 3 bases for V and 7 bases for J; bases not matched to a gene: 8. How the authors handled the data: The assay estimated nucleated cells by amplifying reference gene primers. Generated by immunoSEQ multiplex PCR, the TCRdb table keeps only in-frame clones and is missing some. V and J calls and clone size come straight from that table; D and trimming were deduced from the DNA. The table lists tens of thousands of clones, around 86% of them singletons. The chain joins TRBV4-3 to TRBJ1-5; TRBD1 matches 8 bases. The sequence was collected from a woman aged 80 or older with active or convalescent COVID-19. The source material was peripheral blood. The CDR3 DNA sequence: TGCGCCAGCAGCCACGGGACAGGCCAGGGGCAGCCCCAGCATTTT. It codes for CASSHGTGQGQPQHF.